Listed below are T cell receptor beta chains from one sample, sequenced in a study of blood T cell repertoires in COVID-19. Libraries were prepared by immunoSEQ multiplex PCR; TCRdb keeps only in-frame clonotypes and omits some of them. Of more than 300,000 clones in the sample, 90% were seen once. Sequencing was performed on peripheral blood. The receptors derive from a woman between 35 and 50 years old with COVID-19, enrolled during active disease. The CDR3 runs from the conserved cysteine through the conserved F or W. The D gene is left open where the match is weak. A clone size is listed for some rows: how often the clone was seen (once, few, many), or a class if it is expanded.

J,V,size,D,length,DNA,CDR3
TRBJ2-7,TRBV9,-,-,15,TGTGCCAGCTCCCCTATAGCAGACGGGGCCTACGAGCAGTACTTC,CASSPIADGAYEQYF
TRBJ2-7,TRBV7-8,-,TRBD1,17,TGTGCCAGCAGCTTGGCCGGGACAGGGGGTAACCTCTACGAGCAGTACTTC,CASSLAGTGGNLYEQYF
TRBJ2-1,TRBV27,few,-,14,TGTGCCAGCAGTCAGCAGGGAATGGGCAATGAGCAGTTCTTC,CASSQQGMGNEQFF
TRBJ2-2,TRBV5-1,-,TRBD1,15,TGCGCCAGCAGCCCAATGACAGGGGACACCGGGGAGCTGTTTTTT,CASSPMTGDTGELFF
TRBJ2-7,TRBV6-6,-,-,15,TGTGCCAGCACCGACCAGGACAGGGAGGGATACGAGCAGTACTTC,CASTDQDREGYEQYF
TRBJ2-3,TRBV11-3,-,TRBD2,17,TGTGCCAGCAGCCTGGGACTAGCGGGAGCTGGCGCAGATACGCAGTATTTT,CASSLGLAGAGADTQYF
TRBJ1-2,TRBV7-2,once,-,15,TGTGCCAGCAGCTTGGGTACGGGGGGCGGCTATGGCTACACCTTC,CASSLGTGGGYGYTF
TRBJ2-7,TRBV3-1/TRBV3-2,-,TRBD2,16,TGTGCCAGCAGCCAAGGGGGGGGACTAGCCTCATACGAGCAGTACTTC,CASSQGGGLASYEQYF
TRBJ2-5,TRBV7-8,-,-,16,TGTGCCAGCAGCTTAGCCGGGTCCGGCCCCCAAGAGACCCAGTACTTC,CASSLAGSGPQETQYF
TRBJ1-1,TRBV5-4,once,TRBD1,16,TGTGCCAGCAGCTTGGATCCGGGACAGGCCTGGAGGGAAGCTTTCTTT,CASSLDPGQAWREAFF
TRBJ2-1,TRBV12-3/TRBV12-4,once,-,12,TGTGCCAGCAGTTTATCTCTCTATGAGCAGTTCTTC,CASSLSLYEQFF
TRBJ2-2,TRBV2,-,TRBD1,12,TGTGCCTCTTACAGGGGGGCCGGGGAGCTGTTTTTT,CASYRGAGELFF
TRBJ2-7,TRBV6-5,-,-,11,TGTGCCAGCAGGGCTTCCTACGAGCAGTACTTC,CASRASYEQYF
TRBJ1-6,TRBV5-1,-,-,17,TGCGCCAGCAGCTTGAGTATGAGGAGCTCCTATAATTCACCCCTCCACTTT,CASSLSMRSSYNSPLHF
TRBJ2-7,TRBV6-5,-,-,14,TGTGCCAGCACCCCCCGGGAGCCAGACTACGAGCAGTACTTC,CASTPREPDYEQYF
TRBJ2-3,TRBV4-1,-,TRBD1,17,TGCGCCAGCAGCCAAAGGACAATAGGACAGGATAGGGATACGCAGTATTTT,CASSQRTIGQDRDTQYF
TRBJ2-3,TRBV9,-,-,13,TGTGCCAGCAGCGATCCAGGGGCAGATACGCAGTATTTT,CASSDPGADTQYF
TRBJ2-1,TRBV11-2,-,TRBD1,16,TGTGCCAGCAGCTTAGGGACAGGGGGCGTAGTCAATGAGCAGTTCTTC,CASSLGTGGVVNEQFF
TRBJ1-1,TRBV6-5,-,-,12,TGTGCCAGCTCTAGGGGTGGGACTGAAGCTTTCTTT,CASSRGGTEAFF
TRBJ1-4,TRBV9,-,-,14,TGTGCCAGCAGCCCGGGGGGGAGGGAGGAAAAACTGTTTTTT,CASSPGGREEKLFF
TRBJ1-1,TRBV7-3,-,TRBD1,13,TGTGCCAGCAGTTTACAGGGGGACACTGAAGCTTTCTTT,CASSLQGDTEAFF
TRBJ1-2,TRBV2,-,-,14,TGTGCCAGCACGATCACAGGGACCAGCTATGGCTACACCTTC,CASTITGTSYGYTF
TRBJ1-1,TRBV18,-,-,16,TGTGCCAGCTCACCAAACAGCTTAACCACAAACGCTGAAGCTTTCTTT,CASSPNSLTTNAEAFF
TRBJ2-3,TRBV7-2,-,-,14,TGTGCCAGCAGTCCCCGCTCACTAGGGGATACGCAGTATTTT,CASSPRSLGDTQYF